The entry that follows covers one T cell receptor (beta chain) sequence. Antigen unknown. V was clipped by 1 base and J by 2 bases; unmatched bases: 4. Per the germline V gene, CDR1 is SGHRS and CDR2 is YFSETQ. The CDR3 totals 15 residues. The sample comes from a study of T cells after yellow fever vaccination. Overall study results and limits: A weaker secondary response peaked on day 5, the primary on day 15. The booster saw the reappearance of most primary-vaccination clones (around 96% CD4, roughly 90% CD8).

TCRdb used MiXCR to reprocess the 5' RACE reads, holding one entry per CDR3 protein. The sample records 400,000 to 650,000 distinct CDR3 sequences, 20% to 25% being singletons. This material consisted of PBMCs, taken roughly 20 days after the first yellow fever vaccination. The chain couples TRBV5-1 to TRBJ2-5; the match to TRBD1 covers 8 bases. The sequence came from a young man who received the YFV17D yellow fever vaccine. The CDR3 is CASSLRGQGQETQYF. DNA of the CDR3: TGCGCCAGCAGCTTGCGCGGACAGGGTCAAGAGACCCAGTACTTC.